This T cell receptor beta chain was found in a study of T-cell memory formation after mild COVID-19. Study-wide results and limits: Contracting CD4+ clones were located mainly in CM and EM, and CD8+ clones in EMRA. Clones shrinking between day 15 and 85 showed a balanced CD4/CD8 split, and those that grew later tilted toward CD4+.

TCR alpha and TCR beta cDNA libraries carrying sample barcodes and UMIs came from 5'RACE with constant-segment primers. MiXCR, applied by TCRdb to the 5' RACE reads, yields one record per CDR3 protein. The sample records 450,000 to 650,000 distinct CDR3 sequences, roughly 18% being singletons. About this clonotype: As yet, its antigen is unknown.

The receptor was derived from an adult woman who had mild COVID-19 (a few samples of this study predate the infection). Cell type and time point are not known. Material for sequencing was PBMCs or a T cell subset sorted from them (not recorded which).

The CDR3 reads CASSSQPGLAGVETQYF. In DNA, the CDR3 is TGTGCCAGCAGCTCTCAACCGGGACTAGCGGGGGTGGAGACCCAGTACTTC. V gene TRBV7-3 combines with J gene TRBJ2-5; 14 bases map to TRBD2. In germline, CDR1 is SGHTA, CDR2 FQGTGA. The CDR3 totals 17 residues. Trimming took 4 bases from V and 5 from J; bases not matched to a gene: 9.